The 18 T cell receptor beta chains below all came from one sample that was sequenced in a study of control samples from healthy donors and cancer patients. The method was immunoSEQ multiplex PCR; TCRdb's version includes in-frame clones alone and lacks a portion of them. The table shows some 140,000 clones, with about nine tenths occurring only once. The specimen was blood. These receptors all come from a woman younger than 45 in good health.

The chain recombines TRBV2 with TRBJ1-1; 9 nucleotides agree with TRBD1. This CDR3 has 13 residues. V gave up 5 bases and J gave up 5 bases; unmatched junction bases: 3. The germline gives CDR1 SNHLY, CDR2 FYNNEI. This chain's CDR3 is CASSPGTGTEAFF. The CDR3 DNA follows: TGTGCCAGCAGTCCCGGGACAGGGACTGAAGCTTTCTTT.

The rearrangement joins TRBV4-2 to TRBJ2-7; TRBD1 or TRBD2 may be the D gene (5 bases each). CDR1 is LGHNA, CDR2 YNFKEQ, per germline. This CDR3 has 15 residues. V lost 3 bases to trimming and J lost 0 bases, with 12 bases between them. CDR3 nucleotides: TGTGCCAGCAGCCACCCGCCGGGGACCTCCTACGAGCAGTACTTC. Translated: CASSHPPGTSYEQYF.

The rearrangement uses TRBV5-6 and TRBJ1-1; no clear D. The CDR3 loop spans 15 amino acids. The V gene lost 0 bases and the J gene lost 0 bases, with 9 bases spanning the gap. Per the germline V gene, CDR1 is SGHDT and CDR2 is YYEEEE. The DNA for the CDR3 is TGTGCCAGCAGCTTGGATTGGGCTGTGAACACTGAAGCTTTCTTT. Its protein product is CASSLDWAVNTEAFF.

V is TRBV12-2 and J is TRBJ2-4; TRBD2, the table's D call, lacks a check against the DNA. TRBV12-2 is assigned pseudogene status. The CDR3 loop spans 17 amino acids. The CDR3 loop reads CASRPPFQEAAKNIQYF. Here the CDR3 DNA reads TGTGCAAGTCGCCCCCCGTTCCAGGAGGCTGCCAAAAACATTCAGTACTTC.

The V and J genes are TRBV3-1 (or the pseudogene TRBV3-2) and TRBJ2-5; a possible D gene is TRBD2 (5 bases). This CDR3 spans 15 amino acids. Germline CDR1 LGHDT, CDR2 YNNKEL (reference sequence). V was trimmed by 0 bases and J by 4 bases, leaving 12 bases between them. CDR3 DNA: TGTGCCAGCAGCCAAGATTTTGTGGCGGGAGAGACCCAGTACTTC. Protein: CASSQDFVAGETQYF.

CDR3: CASSKGLAGGSWEQFF. CDR3 bases: TGTGCCAGCAGTAAGGGACTAGCGGGAGGGTCTTGGGAGCAGTTCTTC. The chain couples TRBV11-3 to TRBJ2-1, with 16 nucleotides matching TRBD2. Germline CDR1 reads SGHNT; CDR2 reads YENEEA. Trimming removed 6 bases from V and 10 bases from J; junction bases left unmatched: 9. The CDR3 runs to 16 residues.

CDR3 nucleotides: TGTGCCAGCAGCTTAGATTCTAGCGGGAGGAACATTCAGTACTTC. Amino acid sequence: CASSLDSSGRNIQYF. The chain joins TRBV7-9 to TRBJ2-4; 11 nucleotides agree with TRBD2. J gave up 7 bases and V 1 base, and 3 bases lay outside the gene matches. The CDR3 has 15 amino acids. CDR1 is SEHNR, CDR2 FQNEAQ, per germline (reference sequence). Full variable domain (outside the CDR3, taken from reference TRBV7-9 and TRBJ2-4): DTGVSQNPRHKITKRGQNVTFRCDPISEHNRLYWYRQTLGQGPEFLTYFQNEAQLEKSRLLSDRFSAERPKGSFSTLEIQRTEQGDSAMYLCASSLDSSGRNIQYFGAGTRLSVL.

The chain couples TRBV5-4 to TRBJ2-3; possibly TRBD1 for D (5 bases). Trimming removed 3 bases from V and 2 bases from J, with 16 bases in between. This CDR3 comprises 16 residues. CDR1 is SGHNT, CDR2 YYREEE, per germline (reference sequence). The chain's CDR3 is CASSSPRQGPTDTQYF. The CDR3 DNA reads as TGTGCCAGCAGCTCACCCCGGCAGGGCCCCACAGATACGCAGTATTTT.

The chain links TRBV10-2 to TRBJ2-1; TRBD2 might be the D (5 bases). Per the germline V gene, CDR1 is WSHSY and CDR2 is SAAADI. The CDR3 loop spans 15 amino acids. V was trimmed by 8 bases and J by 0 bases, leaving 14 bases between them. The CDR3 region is CASLDFWSSYNEQFF. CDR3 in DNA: TGCGCCAGCTTGGACTTCTGGAGCTCCTACAATGAGCAGTTCTTC.

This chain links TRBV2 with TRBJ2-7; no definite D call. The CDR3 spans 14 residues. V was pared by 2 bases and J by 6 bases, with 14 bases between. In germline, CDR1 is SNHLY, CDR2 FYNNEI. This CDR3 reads CASSERAGLGEQYF. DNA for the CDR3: TGTGCCAGCAGTGAACGGGCAGGTTTGGGCGAGCAGTACTTC.

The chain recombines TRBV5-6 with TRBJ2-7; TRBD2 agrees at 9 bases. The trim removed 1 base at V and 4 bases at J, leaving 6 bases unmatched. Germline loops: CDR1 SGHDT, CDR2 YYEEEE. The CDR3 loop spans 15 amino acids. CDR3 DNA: TGTGCCAGCAGCTTGTTGCGGGAGGGGAGATACGAGCAGTACTTC. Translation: CASSLLREGRYEQYF. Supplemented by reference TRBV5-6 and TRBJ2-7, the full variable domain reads DAGVTQSPTHLIKTRGQQVTLRCSPKSGHDTVSWYQQALGQGPQFIFQYYEEEERQRGNFPDRFSGHQFPNYSSELNVNALLLGDSALYLCASSLLREGRYEQYFGPGTRLTVT.

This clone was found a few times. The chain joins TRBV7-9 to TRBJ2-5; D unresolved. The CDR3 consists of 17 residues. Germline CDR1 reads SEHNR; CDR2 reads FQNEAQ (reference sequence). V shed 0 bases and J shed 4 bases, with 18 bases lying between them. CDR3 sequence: CASSLAGSQYWGETQYF. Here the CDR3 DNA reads TGTGCCAGCAGCTTAGCGGGCAGCCAATATTGGGGAGAGACCCAGTACTTC.

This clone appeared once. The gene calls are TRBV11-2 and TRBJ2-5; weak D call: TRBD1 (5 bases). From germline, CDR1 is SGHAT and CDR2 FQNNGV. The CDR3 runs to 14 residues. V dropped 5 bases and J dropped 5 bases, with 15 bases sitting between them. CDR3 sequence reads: CASSPPPNRETQYF. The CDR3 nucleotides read TGTGCCAGCAGCCCACCTCCTAACAGGGAGACCCAGTACTTC.

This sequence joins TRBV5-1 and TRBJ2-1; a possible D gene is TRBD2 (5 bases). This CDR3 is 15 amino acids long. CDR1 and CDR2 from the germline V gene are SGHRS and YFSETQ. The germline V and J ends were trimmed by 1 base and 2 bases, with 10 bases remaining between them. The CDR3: CASSLSGGPYNEQFF. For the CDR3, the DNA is TGCGCCAGCAGCTTGTCAGGAGGTCCCTACAATGAGCAGTTCTTC.

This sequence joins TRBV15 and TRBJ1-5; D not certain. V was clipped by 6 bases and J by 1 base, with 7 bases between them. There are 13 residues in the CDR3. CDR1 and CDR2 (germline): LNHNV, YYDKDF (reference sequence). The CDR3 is CATREMSNQPQHF. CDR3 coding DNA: TGTGCCACCAGAGAAATGAGCAATCAGCCCCAGCATTTT.

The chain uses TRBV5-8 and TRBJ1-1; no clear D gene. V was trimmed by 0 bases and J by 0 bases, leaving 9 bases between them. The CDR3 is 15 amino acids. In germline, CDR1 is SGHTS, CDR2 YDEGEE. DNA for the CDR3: TGTGCCAGCAGCTTGGCCGTGGGGATGAACACTGAAGCTTTCTTT. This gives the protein CASSLAVGMNTEAFF.

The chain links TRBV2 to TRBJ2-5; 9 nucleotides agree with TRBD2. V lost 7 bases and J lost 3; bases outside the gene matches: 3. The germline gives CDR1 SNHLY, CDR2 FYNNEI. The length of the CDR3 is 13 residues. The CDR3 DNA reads TGTGCCAGCAACGGCGGGAGGGAAGAGACCCAGTACTTC. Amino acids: CASNGGREETQYF.

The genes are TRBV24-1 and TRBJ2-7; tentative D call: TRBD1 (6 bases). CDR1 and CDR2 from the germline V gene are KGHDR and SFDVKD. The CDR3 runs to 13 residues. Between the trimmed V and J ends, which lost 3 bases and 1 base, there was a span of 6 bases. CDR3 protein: CATSDTGSYEQYF. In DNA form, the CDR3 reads TGTGCCACCAGTGATACAGGGTCCTACGAGCAGTACTTC.